This T cell receptor (beta chain) was found in a study of blood T cells in healthy people across ages. General study points: The authors considered diversity estimates from one million T cells to be underestimates.

This CDR3 contains 15 residues. CDR1 is SGHVS, CDR2 FNYEAQ, per germline. Unmatched junction bases numbered 10, after V lost 4 bases and J lost 5 bases. Using a J-beta primer mix together with a sample-barcoded 5' primer, a second PCR was run for about 6 to 11 cycles. In TCRdb, the 5' RACE reads were re-called with MiXCR into one record per CDR3 protein. The table records 1.8 million or so distinct CDR3 sequences, approximately 40% of them present only once. On this clonotype: Its target is unknown.

V gene TRBV7-6 combines with J gene TRBJ2-5; 7 nucleotides line up with TRBD2. This receptor was obtained from a human donor in good health. The sequencing input was blood. CDR3 loop: CASSYYPGGGETQYF. The DNA of the CDR3 is TGTGCCAGCAGCTACTACCCGGGGGGAGGGGAGACCCAGTACTTC. The entire variable domain, with the rest obtained from reference TRBV7-6 and TRBJ2-5, is as follows: GAGVSQSPRYKVTKRGQDVALRCDPISGHVSLYWYRQALGQGPEFLTYFNYEAQQDKSGLPNDRFSAERPEGSISTLTIQRTEQRDSAMYRCASSYYPGGGETQYFGPGTRLLVL.